Listed here is a single TCR beta chain. Its antigen is unknown. The data originate from a study of Ad26.COV2.S vaccination and SARS-CoV-2 variants. Study-level results: Vaccinees reportedly had broad spike-specific CD8+ and CD4+ T cell responses.

V was clipped by 8 bases and J by 0 bases, with 11 bases between them. There are 12 residues in the CDR3. Per the germline V gene, CDR1 is GTSNPN and CDR2 is SVGIG (reference sequence). TCRdb's table, derived via immunoSEQ multiplex PCR, lists solely in-frame clones and lacks some. The data hold over 110,000 clones, with 86% observed a single time. The receptor comes from a human donor who had recovered from COVID-19. The chain links TRBV30 to TRBJ2-7; TRBD2 is a possible D gene (5 bases). The input for sequencing was peripheral blood, taken after recovery from COVID-19. The CDR3, as DNA: TGTGCCGTTAGTCGGGGCTCCTACGAGCAGTACTTC. This sequence encodes CAVSRGSYEQYF.